This record concerns one TCR beta chain sequence. The assay was immunoSEQ multiplex PCR, and TCRdb's table has in-frame clones only and misses some. This table has a few hundred thousand clones, around four fifths appearing once. The data originate from a study of blood T cell repertoires in COVID-19. Whole-study context: PBMCs, B-cell-depleted T cells, or T cells provided the cDNA or gDNA that made up the material.

CDR1 and CDR2 (germline): SGHAT, FQDESV (reference sequence). V lost 5 bases to trimming and J lost 6 bases; unmatched junction nucleotides: 10. The CDR3 contains 16 residues. This chain joins TRBV11-1 and TRBJ1-2, with TRBD1 matching 12 bases. This receptor was taken from a man aged 30 to 39 with active or convalescent COVID-19. What was sequenced was peripheral blood. CDR3 bases: TGTGCCAGCAGCCAGGGGGACAGGGGGCGCATGGATGGCTACACCTTC. Its translation is CASSQGDRGRMDGYTF.